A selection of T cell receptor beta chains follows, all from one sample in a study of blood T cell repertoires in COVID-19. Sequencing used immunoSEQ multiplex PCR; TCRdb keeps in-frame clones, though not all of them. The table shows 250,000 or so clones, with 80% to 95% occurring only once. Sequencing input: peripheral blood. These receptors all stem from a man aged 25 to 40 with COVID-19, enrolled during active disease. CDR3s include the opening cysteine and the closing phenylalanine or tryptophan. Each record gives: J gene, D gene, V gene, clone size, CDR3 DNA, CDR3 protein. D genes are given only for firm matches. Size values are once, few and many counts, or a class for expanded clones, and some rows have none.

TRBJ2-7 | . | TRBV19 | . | TGTGCCAGTAGTATGTCGGACACCACCTACGAGCAGTACTTC | CASSMSDTTYEQYF
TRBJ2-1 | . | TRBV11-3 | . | TGTGCCAGCAGCTTTTCAGGGTCCTACAATGAGCAGTTCTTC | CASSFSGSYNEQFF
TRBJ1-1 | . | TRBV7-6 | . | TGTGCCAGCAGCTTGAGTATGGGTGGAGGCACTGAAGCTTTCTTT | CASSLSMGGGTEAFF
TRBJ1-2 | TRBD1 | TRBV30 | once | TGTGCCTGGAGGCGGAGGGACAGGGGAGCTAACTATGGCTACACCTTC | CAWRRRDRGANYGYTF
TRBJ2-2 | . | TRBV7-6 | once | TGTGCCAGCAGCTTAGCGTCGGTCGACACCGGGGAGCTGTTTTTT | CASSLASVDTGELFF
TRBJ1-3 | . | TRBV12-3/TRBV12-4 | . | TGTGCCAGCGGATACAGCTCTGGAAACACCATATATTTT | CASGYSSGNTIYF
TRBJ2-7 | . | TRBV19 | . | TGTGCCAGTAGTATAGATCGGGGGAGCGAGCAGTACTTC | CASSIDRGSEQYF
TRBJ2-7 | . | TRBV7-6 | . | TGTGCCAGCAGCCCGCATATAGACACCAGCTCCTACGAGCAGTACTTC | CASSPHIDTSSYEQYF
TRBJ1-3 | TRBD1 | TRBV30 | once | TGTGCCTGGGTGGGACAGATCTCTGGAAACACCATATATTTT | CAWVGQISGNTIYF
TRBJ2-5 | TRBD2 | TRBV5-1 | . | TGCGCCAGCAGCTGGCAAGCGGGGGAGCAAGAGACCCAGTACTTC | CASSWQAGEQETQYF
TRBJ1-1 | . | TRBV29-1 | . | TGCAGCGTAGCATACGGGGACACTGAAGCTTTCTTT | CSVAYGDTEAFF
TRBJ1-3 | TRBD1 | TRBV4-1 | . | TGCGCCAGCAGCCAAGAGGCTTACAGGGGGCTATCTGGAAACACCATATATTTT | CASSQEAYRGLSGNTIYF
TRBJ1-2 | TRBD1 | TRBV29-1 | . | TGCAGCTGTGATAGGGACAGGGGGGACTATGGCTACACCTTC | CSCDRDRGDYGYTF
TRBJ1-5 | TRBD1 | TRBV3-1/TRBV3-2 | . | TGTGCCAGCAGCCCGCTGACAGGGGCTCAGCCCCAGCATTTT | CASSPLTGAQPQHF
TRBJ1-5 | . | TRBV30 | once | TGTGCCTGGAGTAACACCGCTCAGCCCCAGCATTTT | CAWSNTAQPQHF
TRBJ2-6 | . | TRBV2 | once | TGTGCCAGCAGTGAAGGAGAGGGATTCGTCCTGACTTTC | CASSEGEGFVLTF
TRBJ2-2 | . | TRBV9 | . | TGTGCCAGCAGCGTAGTCCCAGGGACAAAAACCGGGGAGCTGTTTTTT | CASSVVPGTKTGELFF
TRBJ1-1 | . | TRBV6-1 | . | TGTGCCAGCAGTGAAAGGGGGGGTTCAGCAGGGGCGAACACTGAAGCTTTCTTT | CASSERGGSAGANTEAFF
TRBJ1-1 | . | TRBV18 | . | TGTGCCAGCTCAGCCTCGGGGGGGCAGATGAACACTGAAGCTTTCTTT | CASSASGGQMNTEAFF
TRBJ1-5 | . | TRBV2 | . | TGTGCCAGCAGTGGGACTGGCAATCAGCCCCAGCATTTT | CASSGTGNQPQHF
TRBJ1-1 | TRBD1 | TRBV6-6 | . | TGTGCCAGCAGTTACGGACAGGGGGGAACTGAAGCTTTCTTT | CASSYGQGGTEAFF
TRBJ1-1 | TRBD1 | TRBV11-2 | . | TGTGCCAGCAGCTCAGGGGGCAAAGCTTTCTTT | CASSSGGKAFF
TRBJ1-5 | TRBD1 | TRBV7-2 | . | TGTGCCAGCAGCTTAGTGGCAGGGGGAAGCAATCAGCCCCAGCATTTT | CASSLVAGGSNQPQHF
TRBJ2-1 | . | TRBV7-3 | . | TGTGCCAGCAGCTTTAATCCGGGTTGGAATGAGCAGTTCTTC | CASSFNPGWNEQFF
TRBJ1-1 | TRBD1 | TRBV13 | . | TGTGCCAGCACCTTGGGGGACAGGGGGACTGAAGCTTTCTTT | CASTLGDRGTEAFF
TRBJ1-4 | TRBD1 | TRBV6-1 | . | TGTGCCAGCAGTGAAATACCAACTTCAGGGGGTCGGCGTGAAAAACTGTTTTTT | CASSEIPTSGGRREKLFF
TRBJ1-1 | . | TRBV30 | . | TGTGCCTGGAGTACATCAGATAACACTGAAGCTTTCTTT | CAWSTSDNTEAFF
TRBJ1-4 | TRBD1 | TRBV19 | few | TGTGCCAGTAGAACCGGGACAGGGGTTGTTTATGAAAAACTGTTTTTT | CASRTGTGVVYEKLFF
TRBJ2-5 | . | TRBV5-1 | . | TGCGCCAGCAGCTTGGGAACGGGAGAGACCCAGTACTTC | CASSLGTGETQYF
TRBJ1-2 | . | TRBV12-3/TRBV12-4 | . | TGTGCCAGCAGTTCGGAGGCTCGTGGCTACACCTTC | CASSSEARGYTF
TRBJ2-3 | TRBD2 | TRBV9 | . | TGTGCCAGCAGCGTAGGGACTAGCGGGGGCCGGGGCCCAGATACGCAGTATTTT | CASSVGTSGGRGPDTQYF
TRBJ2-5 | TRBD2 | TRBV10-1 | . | TGCGCCAGCAGTGCGTCGGCGGGGGGAATGGAGACCCAGTACTTC | CASSASAGGMETQYF
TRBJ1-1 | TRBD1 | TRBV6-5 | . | TGTGCCAGCAGGACAGGGGTGAACACTGAAGCTTTCTTT | CASRTGVNTEAFF
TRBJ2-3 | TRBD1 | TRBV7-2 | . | TGTGCCAGCAGCCCAAGACAGGGCCTCACAGATACGCAGTATTTT | CASSPRQGLTDTQYF
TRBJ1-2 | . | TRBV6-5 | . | TGTGCCAGCAGCCCCGGGAGGGGGTATGGCTACACCTTC | CASSPGRGYGYTF
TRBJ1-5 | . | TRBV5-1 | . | TGCGCCAGCAGCTTGGGCAGAGGGCAAAATCAGCCCCAGCATTTT | CASSLGRGQNQPQHF
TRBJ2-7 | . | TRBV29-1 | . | TGCAGCGTTGGACAGAACCCCTACGAGCAGTACTTC | CSVGQNPYEQYF
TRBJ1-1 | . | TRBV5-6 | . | TGTGCCAGCAGCAGTATTAACGGGGACACTGAAGCTTTCTTT | CASSSINGDTEAFF
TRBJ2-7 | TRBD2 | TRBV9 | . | TGTGCCAGCAGCGTAGAAGGCGGGGGGATGTACGAGCAGTACTTC | CASSVEGGGMYEQYF